This TCR beta chain was found in a study of a mutant IDH1 vaccine in newly diagnosed glioma. Trimming took 8 bases from V and 0 from J; bases not matched to a gene: 3. CDR3 size: 14 residues. Germline loops: CDR1 SNHLY, CDR2 FYNNEI. Time point indicated: week 11, during vaccination. Doses of 300 ug of mutant IDH1 20-mer peptide were given with topical imiquimod. This clone was observed a few times. Its antigen is as yet unknown. Additional DNA sequences in this sample encode the identical CDR3. Produced via immunoSEQ multiplex PCR; TCRdb's table is partial and in-frame only. The sample lists roughly 110,000 clones, roughly nine tenths occurring once.

The chain carries TRBV2 and TRBJ1-5; 8 bases fit TRBD1. The clonotype originates from a woman aged 50 to 65 with glioma. The sequencing here drew on PBMCs, taken from a glioma patient whose treatment included an IDH1 peptide vaccine. CDR3 protein: CASRTGLSNQPQHF. For the CDR3, the DNA is TGTGCCAGCCGGACAGGGCTTAGCAATCAGCCCCAGCATTTT.